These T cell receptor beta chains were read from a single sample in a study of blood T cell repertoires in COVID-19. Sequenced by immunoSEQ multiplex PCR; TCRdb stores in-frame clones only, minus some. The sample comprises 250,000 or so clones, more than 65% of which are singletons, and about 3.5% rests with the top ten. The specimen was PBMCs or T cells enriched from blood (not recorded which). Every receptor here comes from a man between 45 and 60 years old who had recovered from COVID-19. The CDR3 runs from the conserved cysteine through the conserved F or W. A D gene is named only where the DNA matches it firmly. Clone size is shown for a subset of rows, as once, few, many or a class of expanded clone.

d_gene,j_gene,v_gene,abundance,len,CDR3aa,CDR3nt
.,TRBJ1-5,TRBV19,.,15,CASSGSSAGNQPQHF,TGTGCCAGTAGTGGATCCTCGGCGGGCAATCAGCCCCAGCATTTT
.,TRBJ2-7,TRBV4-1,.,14,CASSQMAPSYEQYF,TGCGCCAGCAGCCAAATGGCCCCTAGTTACGAGCAGTACTTC
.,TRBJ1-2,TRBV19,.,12,CASSVNAGGYTF,TGTGCCAGTAGCGTAAACGCGGGTGGCTACACCTTC
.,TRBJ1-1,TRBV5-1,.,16,CASSLVGGRVNTEAFF,TGCGCCAGCAGCTTGGTGGGAGGGCGAGTGAACACTGAAGCTTTCTTT
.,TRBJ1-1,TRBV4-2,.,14,CASSQRGENTEAFF,TGTGCCAGCAGCCAACGGGGGGAAAACACTGAAGCTTTCTTT
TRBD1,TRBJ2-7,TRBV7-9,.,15,CASSLGQGVPYEQYF,TGTGCCAGCAGCCTAGGACAGGGGGTTCCGTACGAGCAGTACTTC
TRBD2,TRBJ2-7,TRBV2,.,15,CASSEDYGRAYEQYF,TGTGCCAGCAGTGAAGATTACGGGAGGGCCTACGAGCAGTACTTC
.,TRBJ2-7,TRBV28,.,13,CASIRMTPYEQYF,TGTGCCAGCATTCGGATGACACCTTACGAGCAGTACTTC
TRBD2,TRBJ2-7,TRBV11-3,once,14,CASSFPGGTYEQYF,TGTGCCAGCAGCTTCCCGGGGGGGACCTACGAGCAGTACTTC
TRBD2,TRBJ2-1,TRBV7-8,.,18,CASSLVLAGGVSYNEQFF,TGTGCCAGCAGCTTAGTACTAGCGGGAGGCGTTTCCTACAATGAGCAGTTCTTC
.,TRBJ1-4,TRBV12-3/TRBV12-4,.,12,CASSWGGEKLFF,TGTGCCAGCAGTTGGGGAGGTGAAAAACTGTTTTTT
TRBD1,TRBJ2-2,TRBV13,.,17,CASSRPGQLGLPGELFF,TGTGCCAGCAGCCGGCCGGGACAGTTGGGGCTACCCGGGGAGCTGTTTTTT
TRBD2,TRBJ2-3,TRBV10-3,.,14,CAIGAGVSTDTQYF,TGTGCCATCGGTGCGGGAGTAAGTACAGATACGCAGTATTTT